This entry concerns a single T cell receptor (beta chain). Its antigen is not identified. CD4+ naive, central memory, regulatory and stem cell-like memory cells were sorted via CD45RO/CCR7/CD25/CD127/CD95/CD27. Purity above 95% was achieved in all sorted populations. This record comes from a study of beta chain features in type 1 diabetes. Since all of the isolated RNA was reverse transcribed, expressed TCRB transcripts were what got sequenced. Only in-frame clones appear in the TCRdb table, and some are missing; sequencing was by immunoSEQ multiplex PCR. This table holds about 450,000 clones, roughly an eighth found once. This CDR3 contains 16 residues. Unmatched junction bases numbered 7, after V lost 5 bases and J lost 0 bases. Germline CDR1 is LNHDA and CDR2 is SQIVND (reference sequence). Study conclusions and caveats: A cDNA-based sequencing approach could over-represent cells with high TCR expression. In every one of the four CD4+ subsets, TCRB CDR3s were moderately but significantly shorter in Type 1 diabetes patients.

The chain has TRBV19 and TRBJ2-7; 10 positions agree with TRBD2. The sequenced sample was naive CD4+ T cells from blood. This clonotype was obtained from a woman aged 18-29 years in good health. In DNA, the CDR3 is TGTGCCAGTAGTCCGTCCGGGACTAGCGTCTCCTACGAGCAGTACTTC. Translation: CASSPSGTSVSYEQYF.